The 30 T cell receptor beta chains listed next were all sequenced from one sample in a study of cytomegalovirus exposure and HLA in healthy donors. In the PCR, 60 Vbeta and 13 Jbeta primers were used. Repertoires were generated with immunoSEQ multiplex PCR, while TCRdb's copy carries only in-frame clones and drops some. The repertoire holds some 150,000 clones, with more than 60% as singletons. Input material: PBMCs. These receptors were obtained from a female donor in good health and CMV-seronegative.

This chain uses TRBV27 with TRBJ1-2; D unresolved. Germline CDR1 and CDR2: MNHEY and SMNVEV (reference sequence). The V gene lost 0 bases and the J gene lost 8 bases, with 10 bases spanning the gap. CDR3 length equals 13 residues. This chain's CDR3 is CASSLSAQMGYTF. The DNA of the CDR3 is TGTGCCAGCAGTTTATCAGCACAGATGGGCTACACCTTC.

The chain employs TRBV5-1 and TRBJ2-1, with 7 bases matching TRBD2. J was trimmed by 8 bases and V by 0 bases; bases with no gene match: 8. The CDR3 is 15 amino acids. Germline CDR1 is SGHRS and CDR2 is YFSETQ. The CDR3 DNA reads TGCGCCAGCAGCTTGGATGGGGCTAGCGGAGATGAGCAGTTCTTC. Translation gives CASSLDGASGDEQFF. The whole variable domain, remainder taken from reference TRBV5-1 and TRBJ2-1, is KAGVTQTPRYLIKTRGQQVTLSCSPISGHRSVSWYQQTPGQGLQFLFEYFSETQRNKGNFPGRFSGRQFSNSRSEMNVSTLELGDSALYLCASSLDGASGDEQFFGPGTRLTVL.

DNA for the CDR3: TGCGCCAGCAGGGGGCCATACCTCTACGAGCAGTACTTC. Protein sequence: CASRGPYLYEQYF. J is TRBJ2-7 and V is TRBV10-2; D may be TRBD1 (5 bases). The CDR3 runs 13 residues. CDR1 WSHSY and CDR2 SAAADI come from the germline V gene. Deletions cut 6 bases from V and 3 bases from J, with 12 bases between.

The chain couples TRBV7-3 to TRBJ1-2, with 9 bases fitting TRBD1. This CDR3 is built from 16 residues. Germline CDR1 and CDR2: SGHTA and FQGTGA. Unmatched junction bases numbered 9, after V lost 4 bases and J lost 3 bases. Here the CDR3 reads CASSYPPGQGDYGYTF. The CDR3 DNA follows: TGTGCCAGCAGCTATCCACCGGGACAGGGTGACTATGGCTACACCTTC.

The CDR3 DNA follows: TGCGCCAGCAGCTGGGGACAGGGGGGTAACTATGGCTACACCTTC. Amino acid sequence: CASSWGQGGNYGYTF. The chain employs TRBV5-1 and TRBJ1-2; 11 nucleotides line up with TRBD1. The length of the CDR3 is 15 residues. The ends lost 3 bases at V and 1 base at J; junction bases unmatched: 2. CDR1 and CDR2 (germline): SGHRS, YFSETQ.

This chain connects TRBV7-9 to TRBJ1-1, with D tentatively TRBD1 (6 bases). V was shortened by 5 bases and J by 6 bases, with 16 bases between the two germline ends. Germline lookup yields CDR1 SEHNR and CDR2 FQNEAQ (reference sequence). This CDR3 has 14 amino acids. CDR3 protein: CASSPEGGAAEAFF. Written as DNA, the CDR3 is TGTGCCAGCAGCCCGGAAGGGGGGGCAGCTGAAGCTTTCTTT.

Of note for this clone: This CDR3 is missing its conserved last phenylalanine or tryptophan, likely due to a read error. The J gene is TRBJ1-5, the V gene TRBV5-4; D gene uncertain. The CDR3 runs 13 residues. The V gene's germline CDR1 is SGHNT and CDR2 YYREEE (reference sequence). Trimming cost V 4 bases and J 3 bases, with 8 bases left between them. Here the CDR3 reads CASSREPNQPQHL. In nucleotides, the CDR3 is TGTGCCAGCAGCAGGGAGCCCAATCAGCCCCAGCATCTT.

This chain connects TRBV29-1 to TRBJ2-7, with a weak D call TRBD2 (5 bases). Germline CDR1 is SQVTM and CDR2 is ANQGSEA. This CDR3 spans 13 amino acids. V was pared by 6 bases and J by 1 base, with 13 bases between. In nucleotides, the CDR3 is TGCAGCGTGCAGGCGGGCGAATCCTACGAGCAGTACTTC. It codes for CSVQAGESYEQYF.

The genes are TRBV7-9 and TRBJ2-5; weak D call: TRBD1 (6 bases). Matching the DNA end better, TRBJ2-7 makes the J call doubtful. The CDR3 totals 16 residues. Germline-derived CDR1 and CDR2 are SEHNR and FQNEAQ (reference sequence). The CDR3: CASSLVGPIQGYEQYF. CDR3 in DNA: TGTGCCAGCAGCTTAGTAGGGCCCATACAGGGCTACGAGCAGTACTTC.

Worth noting for this clone: The junction does not match germline at one end; this may be a read error. V usage is TRBV5-1 and J usage is TRBJ1-2; D remains ambiguous. The germline gives CDR1 SGHRS, CDR2 YFSETQ. This CDR3 contains 15 residues. The CDR3 loop reads CASGLDTDPAFGYTF. In DNA form, the CDR3 reads TGCGCCAGCGGCTTGGATACAGATCCCGCCTTTGGCTACACCTTC.

This chain uses TRBV6-6 with TRBJ2-3; a possible D gene is TRBD1 (5 bases). The CDR3 runs 11 residues. V lost 8 bases and J lost 4, with 7 bases in between. Germline assignment: CDR1 MNHNY and CDR2 SVGAGI (reference sequence). CDR3 loop: CASGAADTQYF. CDR3 nucleotide sequence: TGTGCCAGCGGGGCGGCAGATACGCAGTATTTT.

This chain joins TRBV28 and TRBJ2-2; tentative D call: TRBD1 (5 bases). The length of the CDR3 is 12 residues. CDR1 MDHEN and CDR2 SYDVKM come from the germline V gene. The V gene lost 6 bases and the J gene lost 6 bases, with 8 bases spanning the gap. The chain's CDR3 is CASSKGPGELFF. DNA of the CDR3: TGTGCCAGCAGCAAGGGGCCCGGGGAGCTGTTTTTT.

The genes are TRBV19 and TRBJ2-5, with unresolved D. The CDR3 runs 13 residues. Trimming pared 0 bases from V and 6 bases from J, leaving 8 bases between. The germline V gene has CDR1 LNHDA and CDR2 SQIVND (reference sequence). CDR3 sequence reads: CASSIDHSKTQYF. The CDR3 DNA is TGTGCCAGTAGTATAGATCACAGTAAGACCCAGTACTTC.

This sequence joins TRBV2 and TRBJ1-6, with 8 nucleotides matching TRBD1. The length of the CDR3 is 17 residues. From germline, CDR1 is SNHLY and CDR2 FYNNEI. With 6 bases clipped from V and 0 bases from J, the junction kept 7 bases outside the gene matches. CDR3 in DNA: TGTGCCAGCAGCGGGGACAGGAGAAGCTCCTATAATTCACCCCTCCACTTT. This sequence encodes CASSGDRRSSYNSPLHF.

The chain recombines TRBV9 with TRBJ2-2; D perhaps matches TRBD2 (6 bases). The CDR3 runs 15 residues. The germline V gene has CDR1 SGDLS and CDR2 YYNGEE. V was clipped by 9 bases and J by 4 bases, with 19 bases between them. This chain's CDR3 is CATGSLADGTGELFF. In DNA, the CDR3 is TGTGCCACCGGATCTTTAGCGGACGGCACCGGGGAGCTGTTTTTT. Variable domain in full (rest from reference TRBV9 and TRBJ2-2): DSGVTQTPKHLITATGQRVTLRCSPRSGDLSVYWYQQSLDQGLQFLIQYYNGEERAKGNILERFSAQQFPDLHSELNLSSLELGDSALYFCATGSLADGTGELFFGEGSRLTVL.

This chain joins TRBV7-9 and TRBJ2-3; TRBD2 matches 9 bases. V dropped 7 bases and J dropped 8; count of bases not matched to a gene: 10. There are 14 residues in the CDR3. In germline, CDR1 is SEHNR, CDR2 FQNEAQ (reference sequence). Written as DNA, the CDR3 is TGTGCCAGCAACCGACTAGCGGCGGAGGGTACGCAGTATTTT. It translates to CASNRLAAEGTQYF.

This chain connects TRBV4-1 to TRBJ2-2; 7 nucleotides agree with TRBD2. The length of the CDR3 is 18 residues. After removal of 0 bases from V and 5 bases from J, the junction contained 12 bases not matched to a gene. Germline CDR1 MGHRA, CDR2 YSYEKL. CDR3 region: CASSQDSLTAAGTGELFF. CDR3 DNA sequence: TGCGCCAGCAGCCAAGATTCGTTAACGGCAGCGGGGACCGGGGAGCTGTTTTTT.

The rearrangement uses TRBV6-1 and TRBJ2-3, with TRBD1 identical over 7 bases. The ends lost 1 base at V and 3 bases at J; junction bases unmatched: 1. From germline, CDR1 is MNHNS and CDR2 SASEGT. The CDR3 loop spans 14 amino acids. The CDR3 bases are TGTGCCAGCAGTGAAGACAGGGGAACAGATACGCAGTATTTT. The encoded protein is CASSEDRGTDTQYF.

V usage is TRBV7-9 and J usage is TRBJ1-2, with 7 bases fitting TRBD1. Germline values: CDR1 SEHNR, CDR2 FQNEAQ (reference sequence). Unmatched junction bases numbered 10, after V lost 5 bases and J lost 1 base. The CDR3 runs to 16 residues. In DNA, the CDR3 is TGTGCCAGCAGCCCACGTCCGGGACAGATTAACTATGGCTACACCTTC. Residues: CASSPRPGQINYGYTF.

The V gene is TRBV7-9, the J gene TRBJ2-1; D call uncertain. V lost 5 bases, J lost 12 bases, and 14 bases lay in between. Germline values: CDR1 SEHNR, CDR2 FQNEAQ (reference sequence). The CDR3 runs 12 residues. CDR3 sequence: CASSLDFLGQFF. The CDR3 DNA follows: TGTGCCAGCAGCCTAGACTTCCTTGGGCAGTTCTTC. The variable domain in full, completed from reference TRBV7-9 and TRBJ2-1, reads DTGVSQNPRHKITKRGQNVTFRCDPISEHNRLYWYRQTLGQGPEFLTYFQNEAQLEKSRLLSDRFSAERPKGSFSTLEIQRTEQGDSAMYLCASSLDFLGQFFGPGTRLTVL.

The chain links TRBV6-4 to TRBJ2-1; perhaps TRBD2 as D (5 bases). Germline V gene data show CDR1 as MRHNA and CDR2 as SNTAGT. The CDR3 is made up of 16 amino acids. Trimming stripped 0 bases from V and 5 bases from J, with 14 bases between. As DNA, the CDR3 is TGTGCCAGCAGTGACTCGATGGCACAGACTAACAATGAGCAGTTCTTC. As protein: CASSDSMAQTNNEQFF.

This chain uses TRBV27 with TRBJ2-1, with 9 positions matching TRBD1. Germline-derived CDR1 and CDR2 are MNHEY and SMNVEV (reference sequence). The trim removed 3 bases at V and 3 bases at J, leaving 3 bases unmatched. The CDR3 sequence is 15 residues long. Written as DNA, the CDR3 is TGTGCCAGCAGTTTCGCGGGACAGGGCTACAATGAGCAGTTCTTC. It translates to CASSFAGQGYNEQFF.

The CDR3 nucleotides are TGTGCCAGAAGCTATGGCAGGGGCGAGCAGTACTTC. Protein product: CARSYGRGEQYF. This sequence joins TRBV5-3 and TRBJ2-7; possible D gene TRBD1, 6 bases. TRBV5-3 counts as an open reading frame of uncertain function. V dropped 3 bases and J dropped 6 bases, with 10 bases sitting between them. The CDR3 has 12 amino acids.

This chain uses TRBV28 with TRBJ2-3; tentatively, D is TRBD1 (6 bases). The CDR3 is 15 amino acids. Trimming removed 5 bases from V and 0 bases from J, with 12 bases in between. The V gene's germline CDR1 is MDHEN and CDR2 SYDVKM. CDR3 DNA sequence: TGTGCCAGCAGTCCGCAGGACAGCAGCACAGATACGCAGTATTTT. Its protein is CASSPQDSSTDTQYF.

A few counts support this clone. The chain uses TRBV5-1 and TRBJ1-1; D is ambiguous. This CDR3 has 14 amino acids. Trimming took 0 bases from V and 1 from J, leaving 7 bases between them. Per germline, CDR1 SGHRS and CDR2 YFSETQ. The CDR3 coding sequence is TGCGCCAGCAGCTTGGTGGCAGGGAACACTGAAGCTTTCTTT. Protein: CASSLVAGNTEAFF.

The V and J genes are TRBV5-1 and TRBJ2-4; 14 bases fit TRBD2. V gave up 4 bases and J gave up 4 bases; unmatched junction bases: 7. The CDR3 sequence is 17 residues long. The germline V gene has CDR1 SGHRS and CDR2 YFSETQ. DNA of the CDR3: TGCGCCAGCAGCCCTGGACTAGCGGGAGGACTGAAAAACATTCAGTACTTC. This encodes CASSPGLAGGLKNIQYF.

This clone has at least ten counts. The J gene is TRBJ1-5, the V gene TRBV6-5, with 8 bases fitting TRBD1. The germline gives CDR1 MNHEY, CDR2 SVGAGI. J was trimmed by 7 bases and V by 5 bases; bases with no gene match: 7. The CDR3 consists of 14 residues. The CDR3 DNA reads TGTGCCAGCAGTCTTCAGGGGGCGAAACAGCCCCAGCATTTT. It encodes CASSLQGAKQPQHF.

The chain joins TRBV6-6 to TRBJ2-1; 14 bases fit TRBD2. The CDR3 length is 15 residues. Germline V CDR1 and CDR2: MNHNY, SVGAGI (reference sequence). The V and J ends lost 4 bases and 6 bases, in that order; junction bases with no gene match: 2. In DNA, the CDR3 is TGTGCCAGCAGTTTGGGACTAGCGGGAGTCAATGAGCAGTTCTTC. Protein sequence: CASSLGLAGVNEQFF.

The chain employs TRBV5-4 and TRBJ2-7, with TRBD2 matching 8 bases. The V segment lost 5 bases and the J segment 6 bases; nucleotides outside the gene matches: 22. Germline loops: CDR1 SGHNT, CDR2 YYREEE (reference sequence). The CDR3 consists of 18 residues. The CDR3 region is CASSPAWLGTRSLGEQYF. The DNA of the CDR3 is TGTGCCAGCAGTCCAGCTTGGTTAGGGACTAGGTCCCTAGGCGAGCAGTACTTC.

The V call is TRBV27, the J call TRBJ1-1; possible D gene TRBD1, 6 bases. The CDR3 consists of 12 residues. Germline values: CDR1 MNHEY, CDR2 SMNVEV (reference sequence). Trimming took off 5 bases at V and 4 bases at J, with 8 bases between the two ends. The CDR3 DNA reads TGTGCCAGCAGTAAAGGGGGCACTGAAGCTTTCTTT. Its protein is CASSKGGTEAFF.